This is a list of T cell receptor beta chains from one sample in a study of graft-versus-host responses after intestinal transplantation. These receptors have no identified antigens. Assay used: immunoSEQ multiplex PCR; TCRdb lists only in-frame clones, some missing. Of about 85,000 clones listed, roughly 80% are singletons. Specimen: unstimulated CD4+ T cells sorted from spleen or lymph node cells, collected before intestinal transplant. These receptors were collected from a human donor who received an intestinal transplant. Both conserved end residues are part of each CDR3. Each record gives: CDR3 length, D gene, V gene, J gene, clone size, CDR3 protein, CDR3 DNA. A D gene is named only where the DNA matches it firmly. Part of the rows lack a size; the others show once, few, many or a class for expanded clones.

cdr3_length: 14; d_call: TRBD2; v_call: TRBV6-1; j_call: TRBJ2-2; clone_size: .; cdr3_aa: CASSGLADTGELFF; cdr3_nt: TGTGCCAGCTCGGGACTAGCGGACACCGGGGAGCTGTTTTTT
cdr3_length: 16; d_call: .; v_call: TRBV19; j_call: TRBJ2-5; clone_size: .; cdr3_aa: CASSIRATAAPGAQYF; cdr3_nt: TGTGCCAGTAGTATAAGGGCGACAGCCGCGCCAGGGGCCCAGTACTTC
cdr3_length: 13; d_call: TRBD1; v_call: TRBV15; j_call: TRBJ1-1; clone_size: .; cdr3_aa: CATSLGAGTGAFF; cdr3_nt: TGTGCCACCAGCCTCGGGGCAGGGACAGGAGCTTTCTTT
cdr3_length: 15; d_call: .; v_call: TRBV6-5; j_call: TRBJ2-7; clone_size: .; cdr3_aa: CASSYGGLGSYEQYF; cdr3_nt: TGTGCCAGCAGTTATGGAGGGCTGGGCTCCTACGAGCAGTACTTC
cdr3_length: 16; d_call: TRBD1; v_call: TRBV15; j_call: TRBJ1-4; clone_size: once; cdr3_aa: CATSRDQIQGAEKLFF; cdr3_nt: TGTGCCACCAGCAGAGATCAGATACAGGGGGCTGAAAAACTGTTTTTT
cdr3_length: 14; d_call: .; v_call: TRBV6-4; j_call: TRBJ1-3; clone_size: few; cdr3_aa: CAIPMGSSGNTIYF; cdr3_nt: TGTGCCATTCCAATGGGGAGCTCTGGAAACACCATATATTTT
cdr3_length: 19; d_call: .; v_call: TRBV19; j_call: TRBJ2-6; clone_size: .; cdr3_aa: CASSLAGQGATSGANVLTF; cdr3_nt: TGTGCCAGTAGCCTAGCGGGGCAGGGGGCAACCTCTGGGGCCAACGTCCTGACTTTC
cdr3_length: 14; d_call: TRBD1; v_call: TRBV5-4; j_call: TRBJ2-5; clone_size: .; cdr3_aa: CASSLPGGRETQYF; cdr3_nt: TGTGCCAGCAGCTTACCAGGGGGCAGAGAGACCCAGTACTTC
cdr3_length: 18; d_call: TRBD1; v_call: TRBV11-1; j_call: TRBJ2-2; clone_size: .; cdr3_aa: CASSLDPGGTFMTGELFF; cdr3_nt: TGTGCCAGCAGCTTAGACCCAGGGGGCACGTTTATGACCGGGGAGCTGTTTTTT
cdr3_length: 13; d_call: .; v_call: TRBV11-2; j_call: TRBJ2-1; clone_size: once; cdr3_aa: CASQERTYNEQFF; cdr3_nt: TGTGCCAGCCAAGAAAGGACTTACAATGAGCAGTTCTTC
cdr3_length: 13; d_call: .; v_call: TRBV6-4; j_call: TRBJ1-3; clone_size: .; cdr3_aa: CASSEGRAHTIYF; cdr3_nt: TGTGCCAGCAGTGAGGGCAGGGCACATACCATATATTTT
cdr3_length: 12; d_call: .; v_call: TRBV28; j_call: TRBJ1-1; clone_size: few; cdr3_aa: CASSVLRGEAFF; cdr3_nt: TGTGCCAGCAGTGTATTAAGGGGCGAAGCTTTCTTT
cdr3_length: 13; d_call: .; v_call: TRBV10-1; j_call: TRBJ2-6; clone_size: .; cdr3_aa: CASAETGANVLTF; cdr3_nt: TGCGCCAGCGCCGAGACAGGGGCCAACGTCCTGACTTTC
cdr3_length: 17; d_call: TRBD1; v_call: TRBV4-1; j_call: TRBJ2-6; clone_size: .; cdr3_aa: CASSQGLQGAGANVLTF; cdr3_nt: TGCGCCAGCAGCCAAGGTTTACAGGGGGCTGGGGCCAACGTCCTGACTTTC
cdr3_length: 16; d_call: TRBD2; v_call: TRBV5-1; j_call: TRBJ2-3; clone_size: .; cdr3_aa: CASSVPTSGSTDTQYF; cdr3_nt: TGCGCCAGCAGCGTACCGACTAGCGGGAGCACAGATACGCAGTATTTT
cdr3_length: 16; d_call: TRBD2; v_call: TRBV7-9; j_call: TRBJ2-1; clone_size: .; cdr3_aa: CASSLVPVSGGEEQFF; cdr3_nt: TGTGCCAGCAGCTTAGTCCCAGTTAGCGGGGGGGAGGAGCAGTTCTTC
cdr3_length: 14; d_call: .; v_call: TRBV5-5; j_call: TRBJ1-6; clone_size: once; cdr3_aa: CASSLFEARSPLHF; cdr3_nt: TGTGCCAGCAGCTTGTTCGAGGCAAGGTCACCCCTCCACTTT
cdr3_length: 15; d_call: TRBD1; v_call: TRBV6-1; j_call: TRBJ1-5; clone_size: .; cdr3_aa: CASSVGGGEGQPQHF; cdr3_nt: TGTGCCAGCAGTGTAGGGGGCGGAGAAGGTCAGCCCCAGCATTTT
cdr3_length: 17; d_call: TRBD1; v_call: TRBV5-1; j_call: TRBJ1-3; clone_size: few; cdr3_aa: CASSGDRTGEVLYTIYF; cdr3_nt: TGCGCCAGCAGCGGCGATCGGACAGGGGAAGTCCTATACACCATATATTTT
cdr3_length: 14; d_call: TRBD1; v_call: TRBV28; j_call: TRBJ2-2; clone_size: once; cdr3_aa: CATTGTGGTGELFF; cdr3_nt: TGTGCCACCACAGGGACAGGGGGCACCGGGGAGCTGTTTTTT
cdr3_length: 15; d_call: .; v_call: TRBV5-1; j_call: TRBJ1-4; clone_size: .; cdr3_aa: CASSFGGGSNEKLFF; cdr3_nt: TGCGCCAGCAGCTTTGGGGGAGGGTCTAATGAAAAACTGTTTTTT
cdr3_length: 16; d_call: .; v_call: TRBV2; j_call: TRBJ2-6; clone_size: .; cdr3_aa: CASSEAGGRGANVLTF; cdr3_nt: TGTGCCAGCAGTGAAGCAGGAGGCCGCGGGGCCAACGTCCTGACTTTC
cdr3_length: 13; d_call: .; v_call: TRBV9; j_call: TRBJ2-7; clone_size: .; cdr3_aa: CASSVALGSEQYF; cdr3_nt: TGTGCCAGCAGCGTAGCTCTAGGAAGCGAGCAGTACTTC
cdr3_length: 16; d_call: .; v_call: TRBV15; j_call: TRBJ2-7; clone_size: once; cdr3_aa: CATSRGRAGSSYEQYF; cdr3_nt: TGTGCCACCAGCAGAGGCCGCGCCGGTAGCTCCTACGAGCAGTACTTC
cdr3_length: 14; d_call: TRBD2; v_call: TRBV5-1; j_call: TRBJ2-3; clone_size: few; cdr3_aa: CARHHGGYTDTQYF; cdr3_nt: TGCGCGCGCCACCACGGGGGGTACACAGATACGCAGTATTTT
cdr3_length: 16; d_call: .; v_call: TRBV5-6; j_call: TRBJ1-6; clone_size: .; cdr3_aa: CASSLLLQGLDSPLHF; cdr3_nt: TGTGCCAGCAGCTTGTTGCTTCAGGGTTTGGATTCACCCCTCCACTTT
cdr3_length: 15; d_call: TRBD1; v_call: TRBV6-5; j_call: TRBJ1-2; clone_size: .; cdr3_aa: CASSRTGGVGYGYTF; cdr3_nt: TGTGCCAGCAGTAGGACAGGGGGCGTAGGCTATGGCTACACCTTC
cdr3_length: 12; d_call: .; v_call: TRBV19; j_call: TRBJ2-7; clone_size: .; cdr3_aa: CASGPGYYEQYF; cdr3_nt: TGTGCCAGTGGACCAGGGTACTACGAGCAGTACTTC
cdr3_length: 14; d_call: TRBD1; v_call: TRBV10-3; j_call: TRBJ1-3; clone_size: .; cdr3_aa: CAITPGGRGNTIYF; cdr3_nt: TGTGCCATCACGCCAGGGGGCAGGGGAAACACCATATATTTT
cdr3_length: 15; d_call: .; v_call: TRBV28; j_call: TRBJ2-1; clone_size: .; cdr3_aa: CASSHGGASYNEQFF; cdr3_nt: TGTGCCAGCAGTCATGGCGGGGCCTCCTACAATGAGCAGTTCTTC
cdr3_length: 15; d_call: TRBD2; v_call: TRBV28; j_call: TRBJ2-7; clone_size: .; cdr3_aa: CASSDTSGKWNEQYF; cdr3_nt: TGTGCCAGCAGCGACACTAGCGGGAAGTGGAACGAGCAGTACTTC
cdr3_length: 14; d_call: .; v_call: TRBV6-5; j_call: TRBJ1-6; clone_size: few; cdr3_aa: CASSRTQYNSPLHF; cdr3_nt: TGTGCCAGCAGTCGGACACAGTATAATTCACCCCTCCACTTT
cdr3_length: 15; d_call: .; v_call: TRBV4-1; j_call: TRBJ2-1; clone_size: .; cdr3_aa: CASSQDRTTFNEQFF; cdr3_nt: TGCGCCAGCAGCCAAGATCGGACTACTTTCAATGAGCAGTTCTTC
cdr3_length: 14; d_call: .; v_call: TRBV28; j_call: TRBJ1-2; clone_size: .; cdr3_aa: CASSLRQTYYGYTF; cdr3_nt: TGTGCCAGCAGTTTAAGACAGACTTACTATGGCTACACCTTC
cdr3_length: 18; d_call: TRBD2; v_call: TRBV5-1; j_call: TRBJ2-2; clone_size: .; cdr3_aa: CASSLSGTSGSGTGELFF; cdr3_nt: TGCGCCAGCAGCTTATCCGGGACTAGCGGGAGCGGGACCGGGGAGCTGTTTTTT
cdr3_length: 15; d_call: .; v_call: TRBV5-1; j_call: TRBJ2-5; clone_size: .; cdr3_aa: CASSLERAAWETQYF; cdr3_nt: TGCGCCAGCAGCTTGGAACGCGCGGCGTGGGAGACCCAGTACTTC
cdr3_length: 15; d_call: TRBD2; v_call: TRBV4-1; j_call: TRBJ2-1; clone_size: many; cdr3_aa: CASSPFSGSYNEQFF; cdr3_nt: TGCGCCAGCAGCCCCTTTAGCGGGAGCTACAATGAGCAGTTCTTC
cdr3_length: 15; d_call: TRBD1; v_call: TRBV5-1; j_call: TRBJ2-7; clone_size: .; cdr3_aa: CASSLAGTGVHEQYF; cdr3_nt: TGCGCCAGCAGCCTAGCCGGGACAGGGGTCCACGAGCAGTACTTC
cdr3_length: 15; d_call: TRBD1; v_call: TRBV19; j_call: TRBJ2-3; clone_size: .; cdr3_aa: CASSTWTGMGDTQYF; cdr3_nt: TGTGCCAGTAGTACTTGGACAGGGATGGGAGATACGCAGTATTTT
cdr3_length: 17; d_call: .; v_call: TRBV28; j_call: TRBJ1-3; clone_size: once; cdr3_aa: CASRPAQGSYSGNTIYF; cdr3_nt: TGTGCCAGCAGACCAGCCCAGGGGTCCTACTCTGGAAACACCATATATTTT
cdr3_length: 16; d_call: .; v_call: TRBV5-1; j_call: TRBJ2-5; clone_size: .; cdr3_aa: CASSLELAAPKETQYF; cdr3_nt: TGCGCCAGCAGCTTGGAGCTGGCGGCCCCCAAAGAGACCCAGTACTTC
cdr3_length: 15; d_call: .; v_call: TRBV5-1; j_call: TRBJ1-3; clone_size: .; cdr3_aa: CASSLGSAGGNTIYF; cdr3_nt: TGCGCCAGCAGCTTAGGCTCCGCGGGTGGAAACACCATATATTTT
cdr3_length: 18; d_call: .; v_call: TRBV4-1; j_call: TRBJ2-1; clone_size: .; cdr3_aa: CASSQVRSGGNSYNEQFF; cdr3_nt: TGCGCCAGCAGCCAAGTGAGGTCCGGGGGTAACTCCTACAATGAGCAGTTCTTC
cdr3_length: 15; d_call: TRBD2; v_call: TRBV29-1; j_call: TRBJ2-1; clone_size: .; cdr3_aa: CSVRAGTSFKNEQFF; cdr3_nt: TGCAGCGTTCGAGCCGGGACTAGCTTTAAGAATGAGCAGTTCTTC
cdr3_length: 13; d_call: .; v_call: TRBV10-2; j_call: TRBJ2-7; clone_size: .; cdr3_aa: CASSLTPPQEQYF; cdr3_nt: TGCGCCAGCAGTCTTACGCCGCCACAGGAGCAGTACTTC
cdr3_length: 14; d_call: .; v_call: TRBV6-6; j_call: TRBJ2-3; clone_size: .; cdr3_aa: CASSRGGPTDTQYF; cdr3_nt: TGTGCCAGCTCTCGAGGGGGACCCACAGATACGCAGTATTTT
cdr3_length: 15; d_call: .; v_call: TRBV5-4; j_call: TRBJ1-1; clone_size: few; cdr3_aa: CASTPAGGSITEAFF; cdr3_nt: TGTGCCAGCACCCCGGCCGGGGGGTCCATCACTGAAGCTTTCTTT
cdr3_length: 15; d_call: TRBD1; v_call: TRBV19; j_call: TRBJ2-1; clone_size: once; cdr3_aa: CASSRQGIPYNEQFF; cdr3_nt: TGTGCCAGTAGTAGACAGGGGATCCCCTACAATGAGCAGTTCTTC
cdr3_length: 15; d_call: TRBD2; v_call: TRBV5-6; j_call: TRBJ2-2; clone_size: .; cdr3_aa: CASSRLAGNTGELFF; cdr3_nt: TGTGCCAGCAGCCGACTAGCGGGAAACACCGGGGAGCTGTTTTTT
cdr3_length: 10; d_call: .; v_call: TRBV28; j_call: TRBJ1-2; clone_size: .; cdr3_aa: CASSGVGYTF; cdr3_nt: TGTGCCAGCTCAGGGGTGGGCTACACCTTC